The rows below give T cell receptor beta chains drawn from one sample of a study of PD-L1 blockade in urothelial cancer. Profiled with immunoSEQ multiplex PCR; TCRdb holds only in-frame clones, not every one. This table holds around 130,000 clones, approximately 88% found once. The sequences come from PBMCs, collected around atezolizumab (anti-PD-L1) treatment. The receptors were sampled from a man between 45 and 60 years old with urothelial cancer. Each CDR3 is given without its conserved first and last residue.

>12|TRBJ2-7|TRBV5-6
ASSLAGGSYEQY
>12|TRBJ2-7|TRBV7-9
ASSFSGRASEQY
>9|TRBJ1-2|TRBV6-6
ASSDSYGYT
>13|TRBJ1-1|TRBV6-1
ASSDPRDGRGKAF
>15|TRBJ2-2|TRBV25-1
ASSAPRQNRNTGELF
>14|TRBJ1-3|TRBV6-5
ASSYSAGGSVNTIY
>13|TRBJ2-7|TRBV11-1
ASSLEGGISYEQY
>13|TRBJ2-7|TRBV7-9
ASSLPSGNSYEQY
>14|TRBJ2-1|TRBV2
ASSDVGQSAIYEQF
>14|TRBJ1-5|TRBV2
ASSTGDRGLNQPQH
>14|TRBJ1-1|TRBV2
ASSRGQGVMNTEAF
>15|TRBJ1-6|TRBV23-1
ASSPSLVPVYNSPLH
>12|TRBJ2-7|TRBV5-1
ASSPGQGSYEQY
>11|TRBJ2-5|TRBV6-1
ASSEGDGETQY
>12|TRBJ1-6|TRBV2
ASRGTDYNSPLH
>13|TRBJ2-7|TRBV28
ASIPSYQGRNEQY
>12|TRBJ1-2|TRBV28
ASYRDSHNYGYT
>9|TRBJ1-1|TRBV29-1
SVVYSRKAF
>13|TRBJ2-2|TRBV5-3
ARSLRGPDTGELF
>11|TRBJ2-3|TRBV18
ASSQSGTDTQY
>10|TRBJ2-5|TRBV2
ASNSEAETQY
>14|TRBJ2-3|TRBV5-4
ASSAGLAGFTDTQY